This T cell receptor beta chain was identified in a study of vaccination and CD4 T cells after COVID-19. Across the whole study: The convalescent group had six males, four females, seven Caucasians, two Asians, one multiracial. The cells in question were stimulated using overlapping spike peptides derived from SARS-CoV-2, HCoV-NL63, HCoV-OC43 and HCoV-229E.

Treatment here: roughly 10-day PBMC culture with coronavirus spike peptide pools or control peptides (ViraFEST assay). ViraFEST used peptide pools to expand antigen-specific T cells and subsequently sequenced their TCRs. Negative selection recovered the CD4+ T cells once they had spent about nine days in culture. Sequencing of DNA taken from cultured CD4+ T cells relied on the Oncomine TCR Beta short-read assay. TCRdb analysed the PCR reads with MiXCR anew, one entry per CDR3 protein. The sample yields around 12,000 distinct CDR3 sequences, about 72% seen once. Notes on this clonotype: Its target is not known.

Trimming took off 8 bases at V and 4 bases at J, with 21 bases between the two ends. This CDR3 is 17 amino acids long. Germline CDR1 is MNHNS and CDR2 is SASEGT. Sequenced: CD4+ T cells from blood, cultured in vitro. This rearrangement joins TRBV6-1 to TRBJ2-6, with D tentatively TRBD2 (6 bases). The sequence was obtained from a human donor who had recovered from COVID-19. The DNA for the CDR3 is TGTGCCAGCCGACCTACAACTGGGACTCTAGGGGCCAACGTCCTGACTTTC. It yields the protein CASRPTTGTLGANVLTF.